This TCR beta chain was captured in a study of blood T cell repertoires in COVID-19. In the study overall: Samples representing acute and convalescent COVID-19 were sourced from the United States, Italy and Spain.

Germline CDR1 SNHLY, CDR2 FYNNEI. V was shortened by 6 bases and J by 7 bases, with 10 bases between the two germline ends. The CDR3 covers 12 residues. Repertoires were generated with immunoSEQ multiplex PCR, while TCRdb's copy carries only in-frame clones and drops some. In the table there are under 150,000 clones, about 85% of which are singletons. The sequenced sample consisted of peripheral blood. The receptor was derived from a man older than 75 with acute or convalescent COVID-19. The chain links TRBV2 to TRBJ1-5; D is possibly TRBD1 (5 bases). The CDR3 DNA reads TGTGCCAGCAGAGTAGACAGCCAGCCCCAGCATTTT. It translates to CASRVDSQPQHF.